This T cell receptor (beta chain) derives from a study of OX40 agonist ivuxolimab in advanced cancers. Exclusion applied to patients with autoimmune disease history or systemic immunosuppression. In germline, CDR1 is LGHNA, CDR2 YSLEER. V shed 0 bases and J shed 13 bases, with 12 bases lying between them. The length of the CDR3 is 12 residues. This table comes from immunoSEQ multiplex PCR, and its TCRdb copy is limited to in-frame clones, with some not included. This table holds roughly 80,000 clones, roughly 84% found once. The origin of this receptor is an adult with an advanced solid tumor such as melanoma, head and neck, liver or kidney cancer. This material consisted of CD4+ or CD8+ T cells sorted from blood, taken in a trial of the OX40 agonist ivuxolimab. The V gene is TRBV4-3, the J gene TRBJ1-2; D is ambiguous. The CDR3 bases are TGCGCCAGCAGCCAAGATGGTAGGGTAACCACCTTC. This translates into CASSQDGRVTTF.